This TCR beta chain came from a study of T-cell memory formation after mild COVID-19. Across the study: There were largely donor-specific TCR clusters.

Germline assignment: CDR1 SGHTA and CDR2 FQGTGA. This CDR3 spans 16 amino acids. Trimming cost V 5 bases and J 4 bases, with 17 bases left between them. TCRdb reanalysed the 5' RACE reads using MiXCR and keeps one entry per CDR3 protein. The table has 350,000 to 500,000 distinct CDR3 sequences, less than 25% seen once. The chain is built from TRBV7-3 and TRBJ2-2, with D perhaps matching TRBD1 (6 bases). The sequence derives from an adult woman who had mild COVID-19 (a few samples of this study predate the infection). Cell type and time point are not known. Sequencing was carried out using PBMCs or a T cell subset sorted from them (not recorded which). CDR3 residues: CASSQLGTPITGELFF. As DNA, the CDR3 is TGTGCCAGCAGCCAACTCGGGACACCTATCACCGGGGAGCTGTTTTTT. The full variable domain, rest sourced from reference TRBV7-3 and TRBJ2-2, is GAGVSQTPSNKVTEKGKYVELRCDPISGHTALYWYRQSLGQGPEFLIYFQGTGAADDSGLPNDRFFAVRPEGSVSTLKIQRTERGDSAVYLCASSQLGTPITGELFFGEGSRLTVL.